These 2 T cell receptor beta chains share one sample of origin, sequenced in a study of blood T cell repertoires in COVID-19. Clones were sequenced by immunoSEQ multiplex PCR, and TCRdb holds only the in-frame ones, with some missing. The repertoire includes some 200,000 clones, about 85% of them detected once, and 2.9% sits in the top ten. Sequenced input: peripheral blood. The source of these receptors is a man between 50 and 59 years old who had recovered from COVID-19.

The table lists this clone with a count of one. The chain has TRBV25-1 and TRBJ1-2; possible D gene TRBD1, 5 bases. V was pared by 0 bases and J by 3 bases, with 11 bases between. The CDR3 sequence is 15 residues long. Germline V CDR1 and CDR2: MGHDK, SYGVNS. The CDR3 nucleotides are TGTGCCAGCAGTGAATATTGGCAGGGCGACTATGGCTACACCTTC. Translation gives CASSEYWQGDYGYTF.

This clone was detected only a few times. The CDR3 protein is CATSPRTSGTANEQFF. In nucleotides, the CDR3 is TGTGCCACCAGTCCGCGAACTAGCGGGACCGCCAATGAGCAGTTCTTC. The chain couples TRBV15 to TRBJ2-1; 10 bases fit TRBD2. Germline assignment: CDR1 LNHNV and CDR2 YYDKDF (reference sequence). V shed 6 bases and J 6 bases; nucleotides not matched to a gene: 11. The CDR3 is 16 amino acids.